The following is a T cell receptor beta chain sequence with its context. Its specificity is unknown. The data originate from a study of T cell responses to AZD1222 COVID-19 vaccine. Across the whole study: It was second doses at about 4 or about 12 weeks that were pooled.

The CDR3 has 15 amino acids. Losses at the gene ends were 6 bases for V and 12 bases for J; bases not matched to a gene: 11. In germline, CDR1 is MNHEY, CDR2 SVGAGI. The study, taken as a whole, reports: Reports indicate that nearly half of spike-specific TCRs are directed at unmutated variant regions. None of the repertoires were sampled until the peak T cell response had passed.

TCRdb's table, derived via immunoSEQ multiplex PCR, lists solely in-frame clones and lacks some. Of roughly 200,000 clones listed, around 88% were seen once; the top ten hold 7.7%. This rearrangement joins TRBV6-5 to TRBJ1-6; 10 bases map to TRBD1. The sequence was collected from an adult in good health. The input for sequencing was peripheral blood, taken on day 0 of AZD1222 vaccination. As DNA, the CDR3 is TGTGCCAGCAGACCCAGCTGGACAGGGGGGTTACCCCTCCACTTT. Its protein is CASRPSWTGGLPLHF.